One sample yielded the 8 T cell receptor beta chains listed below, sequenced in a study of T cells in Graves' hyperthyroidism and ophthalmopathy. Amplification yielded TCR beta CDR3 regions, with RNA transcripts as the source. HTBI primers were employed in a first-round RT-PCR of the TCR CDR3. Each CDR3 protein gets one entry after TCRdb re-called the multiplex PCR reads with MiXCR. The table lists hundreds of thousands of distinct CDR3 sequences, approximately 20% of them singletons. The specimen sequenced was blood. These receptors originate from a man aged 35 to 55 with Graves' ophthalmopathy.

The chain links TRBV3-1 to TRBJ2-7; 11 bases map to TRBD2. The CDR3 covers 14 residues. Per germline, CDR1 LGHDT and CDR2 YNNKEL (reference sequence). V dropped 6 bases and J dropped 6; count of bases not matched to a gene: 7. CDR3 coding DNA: TGTGCCAGCAGTTCCTTAGCGGGAGGGCGCGAGCAGTACTTC. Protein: CASSSLAGGREQYF.

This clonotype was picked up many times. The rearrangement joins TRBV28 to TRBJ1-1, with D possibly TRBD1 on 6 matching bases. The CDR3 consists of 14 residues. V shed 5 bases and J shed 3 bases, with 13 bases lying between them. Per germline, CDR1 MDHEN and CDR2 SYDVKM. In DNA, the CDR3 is TGTGCCAGCAGTAACGGGGGCGGCCACACTGAAGCTTTCTTT. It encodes CASSNGGGHTEAFF.

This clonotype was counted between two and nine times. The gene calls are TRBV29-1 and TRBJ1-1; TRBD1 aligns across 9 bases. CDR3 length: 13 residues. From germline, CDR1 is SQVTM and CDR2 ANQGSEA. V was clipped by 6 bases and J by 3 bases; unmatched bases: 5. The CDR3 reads CSVQDRGYTEAFF. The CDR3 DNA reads TGCAGCGTGCAGGACAGGGGATACACTGAAGCTTTCTTT.

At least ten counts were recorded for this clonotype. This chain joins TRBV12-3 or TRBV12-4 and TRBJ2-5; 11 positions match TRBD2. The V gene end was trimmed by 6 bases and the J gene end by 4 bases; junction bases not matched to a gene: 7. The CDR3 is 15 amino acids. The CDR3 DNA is TGTGCCAGCAGACCCGGGACTAGCGGTGGAGAGACCCAGTACTTC. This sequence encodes CASRPGTSGGETQYF.

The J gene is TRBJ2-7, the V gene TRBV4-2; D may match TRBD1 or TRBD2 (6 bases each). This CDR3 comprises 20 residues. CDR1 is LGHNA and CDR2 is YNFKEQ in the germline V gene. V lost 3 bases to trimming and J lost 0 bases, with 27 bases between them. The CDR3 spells CASSHHWRGKSGASSYEQYF. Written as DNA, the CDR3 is TGTGCCAGCAGCCACCATTGGCGGGGAAAGTCAGGGGCCAGCTCCTACGAGCAGTACTTC.

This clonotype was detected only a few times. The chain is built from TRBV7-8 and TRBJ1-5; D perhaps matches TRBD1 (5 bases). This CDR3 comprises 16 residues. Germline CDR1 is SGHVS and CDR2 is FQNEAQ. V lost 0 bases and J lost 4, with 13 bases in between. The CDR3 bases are TGTGCCAGCAGCTTAGCTGGAGGGACGGTTAATCAGCCCCAGCATTTT. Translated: CASSLAGGTVNQPQHF.

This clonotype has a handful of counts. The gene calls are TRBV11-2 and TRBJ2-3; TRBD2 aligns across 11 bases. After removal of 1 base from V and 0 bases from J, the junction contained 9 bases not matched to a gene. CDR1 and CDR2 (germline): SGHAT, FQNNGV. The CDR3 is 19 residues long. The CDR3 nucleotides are TGTGCCAGCAGCTTAGGGGGGCTAGCGGGGGGCCAGAGCACAGATACGCAGTATTTT. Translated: CASSLGGLAGGQSTDTQYF.

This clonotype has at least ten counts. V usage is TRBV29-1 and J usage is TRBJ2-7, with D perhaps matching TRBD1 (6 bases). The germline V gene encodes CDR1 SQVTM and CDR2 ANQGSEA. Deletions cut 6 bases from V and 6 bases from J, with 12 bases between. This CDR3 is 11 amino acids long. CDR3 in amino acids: CSVDGTTEQYF. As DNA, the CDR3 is TGCAGCGTCGACGGGACAACCGAGCAGTACTTC.